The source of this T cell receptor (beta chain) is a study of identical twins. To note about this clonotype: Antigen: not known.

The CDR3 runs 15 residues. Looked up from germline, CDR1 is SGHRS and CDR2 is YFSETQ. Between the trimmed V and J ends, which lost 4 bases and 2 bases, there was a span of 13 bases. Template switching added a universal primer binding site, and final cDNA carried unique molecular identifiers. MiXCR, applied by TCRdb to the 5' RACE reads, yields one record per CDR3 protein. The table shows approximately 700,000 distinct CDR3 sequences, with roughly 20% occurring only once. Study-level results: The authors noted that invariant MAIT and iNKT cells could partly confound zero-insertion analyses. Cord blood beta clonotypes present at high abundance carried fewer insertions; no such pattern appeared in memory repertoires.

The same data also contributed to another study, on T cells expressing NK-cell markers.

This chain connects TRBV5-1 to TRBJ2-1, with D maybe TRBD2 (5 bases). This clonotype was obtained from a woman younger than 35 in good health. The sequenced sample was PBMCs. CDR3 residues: CASSPPRAAYNEQFF. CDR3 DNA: TGCGCCAGCAGCCCCCCGAGAGCGGCCTACAATGAGCAGTTCTTC.